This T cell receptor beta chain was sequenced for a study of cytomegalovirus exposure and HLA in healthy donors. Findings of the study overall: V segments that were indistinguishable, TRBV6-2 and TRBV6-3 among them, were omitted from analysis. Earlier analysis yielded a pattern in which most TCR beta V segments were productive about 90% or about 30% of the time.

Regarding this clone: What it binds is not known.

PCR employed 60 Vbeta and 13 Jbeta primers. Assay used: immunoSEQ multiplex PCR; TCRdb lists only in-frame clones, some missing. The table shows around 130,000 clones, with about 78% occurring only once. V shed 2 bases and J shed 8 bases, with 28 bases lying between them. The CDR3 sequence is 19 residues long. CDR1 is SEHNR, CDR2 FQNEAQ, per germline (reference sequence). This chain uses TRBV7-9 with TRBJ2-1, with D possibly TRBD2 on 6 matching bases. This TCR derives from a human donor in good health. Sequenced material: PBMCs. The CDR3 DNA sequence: TGTGCCAGCAGCTTATATGCCGGGAGCGCATCCCCCCGTTACCATGAGCAGTTCTTC. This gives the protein CASSLYAGSASPRYHEQFF.